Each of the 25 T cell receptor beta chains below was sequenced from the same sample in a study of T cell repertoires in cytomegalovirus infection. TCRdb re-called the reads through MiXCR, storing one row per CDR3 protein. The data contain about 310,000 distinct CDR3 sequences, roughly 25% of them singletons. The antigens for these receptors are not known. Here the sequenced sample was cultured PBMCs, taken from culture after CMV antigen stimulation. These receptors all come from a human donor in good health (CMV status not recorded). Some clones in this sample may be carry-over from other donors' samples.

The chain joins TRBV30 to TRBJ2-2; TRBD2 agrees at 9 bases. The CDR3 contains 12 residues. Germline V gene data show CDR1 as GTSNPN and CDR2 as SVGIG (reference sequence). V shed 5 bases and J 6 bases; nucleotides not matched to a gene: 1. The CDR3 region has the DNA TGTGCCTGGGTAGCGGGAGCCGGGGAGCTGTTTTTT. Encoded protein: CAWVAGAGELFF.

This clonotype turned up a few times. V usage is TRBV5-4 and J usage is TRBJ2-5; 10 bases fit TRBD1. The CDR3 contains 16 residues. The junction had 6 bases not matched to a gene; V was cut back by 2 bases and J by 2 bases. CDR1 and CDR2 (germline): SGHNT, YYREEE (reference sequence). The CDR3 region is CASSLGTGDGQETQYF. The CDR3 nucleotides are TGTGCCAGCAGCTTAGGGACAGGGGACGGACAAGAGACCCAGTACTTC.

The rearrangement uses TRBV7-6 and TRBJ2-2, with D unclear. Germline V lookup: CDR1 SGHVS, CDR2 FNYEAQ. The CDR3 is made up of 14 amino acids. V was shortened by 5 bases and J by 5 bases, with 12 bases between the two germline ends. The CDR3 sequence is CASSPTWETGELFF. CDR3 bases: TGTGCCAGCAGCCCAACTTGGGAAACCGGGGAGCTGTTTTTT.

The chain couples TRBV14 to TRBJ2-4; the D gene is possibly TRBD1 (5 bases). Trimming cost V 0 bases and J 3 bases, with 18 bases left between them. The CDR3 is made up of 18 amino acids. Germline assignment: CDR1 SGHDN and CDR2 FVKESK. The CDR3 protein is CASSQDLQRGRGKNIQYF. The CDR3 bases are TGTGCCAGCAGCCAAGATCTTCAAAGGGGAAGAGGCAAAAACATTCAGTACTTC.

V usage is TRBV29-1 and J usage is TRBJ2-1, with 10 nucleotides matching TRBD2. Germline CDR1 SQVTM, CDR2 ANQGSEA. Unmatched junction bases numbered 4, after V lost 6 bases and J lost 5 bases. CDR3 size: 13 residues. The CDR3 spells CSVGTSANNEQFF. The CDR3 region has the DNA TGCAGCGTCGGGACTAGCGCCAACAATGAGCAGTTCTTC.

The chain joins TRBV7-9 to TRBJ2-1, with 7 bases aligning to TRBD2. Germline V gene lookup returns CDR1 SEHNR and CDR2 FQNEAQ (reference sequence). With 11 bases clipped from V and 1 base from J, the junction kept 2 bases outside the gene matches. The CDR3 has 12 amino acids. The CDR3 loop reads CAGGGSYNEQFF. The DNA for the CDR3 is TGTGCCGGGGGGGGGTCCTACAATGAGCAGTTCTTC.

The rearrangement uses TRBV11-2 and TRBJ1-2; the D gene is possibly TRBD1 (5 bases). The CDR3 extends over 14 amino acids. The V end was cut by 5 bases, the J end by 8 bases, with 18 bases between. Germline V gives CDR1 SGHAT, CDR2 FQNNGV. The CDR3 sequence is CASSPDRGYDGYTF. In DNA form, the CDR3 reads TGTGCCAGCAGCCCAGACCGGGGGTATGACGGCTACACCTTC.

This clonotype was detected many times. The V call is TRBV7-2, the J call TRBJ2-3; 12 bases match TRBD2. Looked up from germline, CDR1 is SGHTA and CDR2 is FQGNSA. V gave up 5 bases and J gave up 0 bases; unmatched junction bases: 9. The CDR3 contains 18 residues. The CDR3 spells CASSKGGGTSGSTDTQYF. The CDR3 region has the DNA TGTGCCAGCAGCAAGGGCGGGGGGACTAGCGGGAGCACAGATACGCAGTATTTT.

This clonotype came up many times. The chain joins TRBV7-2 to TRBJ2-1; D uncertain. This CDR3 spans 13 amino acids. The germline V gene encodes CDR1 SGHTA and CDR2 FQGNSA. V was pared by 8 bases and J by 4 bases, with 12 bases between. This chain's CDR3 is CASGLAEYNEQFF. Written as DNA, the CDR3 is TGTGCCAGCGGTCTGGCGGAGTACAATGAGCAGTTCTTC.

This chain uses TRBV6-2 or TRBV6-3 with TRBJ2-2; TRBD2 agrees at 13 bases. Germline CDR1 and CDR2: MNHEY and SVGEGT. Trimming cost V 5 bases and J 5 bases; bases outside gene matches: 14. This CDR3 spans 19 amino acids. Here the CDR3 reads CASSEISPGLAGVTGELFF. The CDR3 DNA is TGTGCCAGCAGTGAAATAAGTCCCGGACTAGCGGGAGTAACCGGGGAGCTGTTTTTT.

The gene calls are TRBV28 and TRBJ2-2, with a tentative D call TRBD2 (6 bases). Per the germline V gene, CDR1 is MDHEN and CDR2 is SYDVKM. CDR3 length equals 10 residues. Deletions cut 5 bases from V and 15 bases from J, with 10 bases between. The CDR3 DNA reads TGTGCCAGCAGTAGTAGGAGGGTGTTTTTT. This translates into CASSSRRVFF. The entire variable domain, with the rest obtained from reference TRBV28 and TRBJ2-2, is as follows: DVKVTQSSRYLVKRTGEKVFLECVQDMDHENMFWYRQDPGLGLRLIYFSYDVKMKEKGDIPEGYSVSREKKERFSLILESASTNQTSMYLCASSSRRVFFGEGSRLTVL.

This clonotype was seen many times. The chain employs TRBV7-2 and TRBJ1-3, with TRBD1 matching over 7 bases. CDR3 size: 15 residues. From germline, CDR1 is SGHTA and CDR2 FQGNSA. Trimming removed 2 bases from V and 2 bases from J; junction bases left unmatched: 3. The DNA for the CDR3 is TGTGCCAGCAGCTTATCCGACAGGGCTGGAAACACCATATATTTT. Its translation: CASSLSDRAGNTIYF.

In DNA form, the CDR3 reads TGTGCCAGCAGCCCTGGCCCCCCGCGGAGCCTGAACACTGAAGCTTTCTTT. Translating it yields CASSPGPPRSLNTEAFF. V gene TRBV7-2 combines with J gene TRBJ1-1; D is uncertain. The CDR3 is made up of 17 amino acids. Germline-derived CDR1 and CDR2 are SGHTA and FQGNSA. Trimming shortened V by 5 bases and J by 0 bases, and 19 bases separated the two germline ends. Drawing the rest from reference TRBV7-2 and TRBJ1-1, the complete variable domain is GAGVSQSPSNKVTEKGKDVELRCDPISGHTALYWYRQSLGQGLEFLIYFQGNSAPDKSGLPSDRFSAERTGGSVSTLTIQRTQQEDSAVYLCASSPGPPRSLNTEAFFGQGTRLTVV.

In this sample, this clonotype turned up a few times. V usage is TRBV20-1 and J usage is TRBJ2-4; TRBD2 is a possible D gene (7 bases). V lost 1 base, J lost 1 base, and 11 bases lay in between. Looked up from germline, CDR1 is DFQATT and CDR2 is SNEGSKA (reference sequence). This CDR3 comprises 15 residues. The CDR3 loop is CSARAAGAAKNIQYF. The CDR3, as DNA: TGCAGTGCTAGAGCTGCGGGGGCTGCCAAAAACATTCAGTACTTC.

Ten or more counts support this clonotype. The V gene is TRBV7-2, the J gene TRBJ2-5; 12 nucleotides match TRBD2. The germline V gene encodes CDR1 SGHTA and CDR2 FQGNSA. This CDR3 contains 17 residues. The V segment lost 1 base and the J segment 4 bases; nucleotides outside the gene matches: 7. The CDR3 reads CASSLGGLAGILETQYF. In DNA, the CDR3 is TGTGCCAGCAGCTTAGGCGGACTAGCGGGGATTTTAGAGACCCAGTACTTC.

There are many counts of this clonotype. CDR3: CASSLAEGLAGISSYEQYF. In nucleotides, the CDR3 is TGTGCCAGCAGCTTAGCGGAAGGACTAGCGGGAATTAGCTCCTACGAGCAGTACTTC. The rearrangement links TRBV7-8 to TRBJ2-7; the match to TRBD2 covers 12 bases. The CDR3 totals 19 residues. J was trimmed by 0 bases and V by 0 bases; bases with no gene match: 9. Germline CDR1 SGHVS, CDR2 FQNEAQ.

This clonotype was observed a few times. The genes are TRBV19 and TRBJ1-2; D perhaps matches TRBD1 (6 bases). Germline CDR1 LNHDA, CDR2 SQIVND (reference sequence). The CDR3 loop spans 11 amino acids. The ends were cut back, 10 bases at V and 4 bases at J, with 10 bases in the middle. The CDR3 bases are TGTGCCACAACAGGGAGCTATGGCTACACCTTC. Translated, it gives CATTGSYGYTF.

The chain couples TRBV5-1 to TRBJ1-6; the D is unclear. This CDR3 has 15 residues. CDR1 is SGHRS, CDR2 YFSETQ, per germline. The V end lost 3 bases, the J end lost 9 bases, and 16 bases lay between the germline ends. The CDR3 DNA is TGCGCCAGCAGCTCGGACGAGAGCCCCATTTCACCCCTCCACTTT. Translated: CASSSDESPISPLHF.

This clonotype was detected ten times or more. CDR3 protein: CASSLGGGPTDTQYF. In DNA, the CDR3 is TGTGCCAGCAGCTTAGGGGGAGGACCCACAGATACGCAGTATTTT. The rearrangement joins TRBV7-6 to TRBJ2-3; possible D gene TRBD2, 6 bases. This CDR3 has 15 residues. Trimming shortened V by 1 base and J by 2 bases, and 10 bases separated the two germline ends. The germline gives CDR1 SGHVS, CDR2 FNYEAQ.

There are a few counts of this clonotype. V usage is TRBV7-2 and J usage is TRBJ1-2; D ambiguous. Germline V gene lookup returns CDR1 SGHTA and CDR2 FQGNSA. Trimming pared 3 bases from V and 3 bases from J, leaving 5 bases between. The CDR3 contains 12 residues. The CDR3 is CASSFPDYGYTF. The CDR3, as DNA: TGTGCCAGCAGCTTCCCCGACTATGGCTACACCTTC.

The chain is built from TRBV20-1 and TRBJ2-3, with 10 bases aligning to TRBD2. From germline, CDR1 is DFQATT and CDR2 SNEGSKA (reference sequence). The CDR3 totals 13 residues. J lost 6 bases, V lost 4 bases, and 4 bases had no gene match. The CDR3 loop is CSAKREGMDTQYF. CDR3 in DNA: TGCAGTGCTAAGCGGGAGGGTATGGATACGCAGTATTTT.

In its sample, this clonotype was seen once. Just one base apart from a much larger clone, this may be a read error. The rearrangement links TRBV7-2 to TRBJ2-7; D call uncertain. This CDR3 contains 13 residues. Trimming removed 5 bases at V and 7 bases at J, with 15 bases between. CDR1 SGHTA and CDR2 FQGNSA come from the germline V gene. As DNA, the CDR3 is TGTGCCAGCAGCGGAACTCTAGGTGGGGAGCAGTACGTC. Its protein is CASSGTLGGEQYV.

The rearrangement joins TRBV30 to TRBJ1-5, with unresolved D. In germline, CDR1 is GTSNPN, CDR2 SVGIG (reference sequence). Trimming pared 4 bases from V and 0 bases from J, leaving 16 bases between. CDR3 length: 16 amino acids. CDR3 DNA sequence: TGTGCCTGGAAGGCCGCCCCCGGCTATAGCAATCAGCCCCAGCATTTT. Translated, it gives CAWKAAPGYSNQPQHF.

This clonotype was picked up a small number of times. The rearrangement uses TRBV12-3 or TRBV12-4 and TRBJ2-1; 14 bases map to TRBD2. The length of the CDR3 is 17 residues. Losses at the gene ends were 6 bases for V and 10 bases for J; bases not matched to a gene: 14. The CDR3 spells CASSAVSGTSGSIEQFF. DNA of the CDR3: TGTGCCAGCAGCGCTGTTTCCGGGACTAGCGGGAGTATAGAGCAGTTCTTC.

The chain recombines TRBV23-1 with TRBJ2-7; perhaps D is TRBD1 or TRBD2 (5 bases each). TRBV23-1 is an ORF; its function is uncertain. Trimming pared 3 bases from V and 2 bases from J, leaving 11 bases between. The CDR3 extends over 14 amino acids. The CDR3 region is CASSHEGSPYEQYV. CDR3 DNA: TGCGCCAGCAGTCACGAGGGGTCCCCCTACGAGCAGTACGTC.